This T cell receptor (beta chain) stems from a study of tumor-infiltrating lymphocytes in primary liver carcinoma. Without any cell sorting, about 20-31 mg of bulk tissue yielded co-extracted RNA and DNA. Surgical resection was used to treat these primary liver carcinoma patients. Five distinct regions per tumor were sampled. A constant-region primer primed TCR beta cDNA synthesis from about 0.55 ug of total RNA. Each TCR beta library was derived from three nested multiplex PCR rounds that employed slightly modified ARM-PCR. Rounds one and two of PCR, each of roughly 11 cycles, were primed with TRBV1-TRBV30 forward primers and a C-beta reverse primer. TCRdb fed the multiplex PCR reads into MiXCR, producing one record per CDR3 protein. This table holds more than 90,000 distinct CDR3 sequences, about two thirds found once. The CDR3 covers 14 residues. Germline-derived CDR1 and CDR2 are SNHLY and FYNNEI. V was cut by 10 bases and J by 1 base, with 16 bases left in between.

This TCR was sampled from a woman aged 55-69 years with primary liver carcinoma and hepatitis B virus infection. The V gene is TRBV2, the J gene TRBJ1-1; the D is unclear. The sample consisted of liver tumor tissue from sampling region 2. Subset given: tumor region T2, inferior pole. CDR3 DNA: TGTGCCATCAATGAAGTCTCCAAGAACACTGAAGCTTTCTTT. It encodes CAINEVSKNTEAFF.